Listed here is a single T cell receptor beta chain. This entry belongs to a study of early T cells in non-severe SARS-CoV-2 infection. Each CDR3 protein gets one entry after TCRdb re-called the 5' RACE reads with MiXCR. The sample has about 42,000 distinct CDR3 sequences; approximately 7.1% are singletons. The receptor comes from an adult who was a healthcare worker with PCR-confirmed SARS-CoV-2 infection or an uninfected control (not recorded which). The specimen was whole blood.

The CDR3 DNA reads TGTGCCAGCAGCTTAGCCACGGACTCACCCCTCCACTTT. Translating it yields CASSLATDSPLHF. The chain uses TRBV7-2 and TRBJ1-6; D is ambiguous. Germline CDR1 and CDR2: SGHTA and FQGNSA. V gave up 0 bases and J gave up 10 bases, with 7 bases separating them. The CDR3 extends over 13 amino acids.